The clone carrying this T cell receptor beta chain counts as medium-sized. Because this beta chain is a stray read in a library intended to capture alpha chains, its abundance should not be given much weight. TCRdb redid the calling of the 5' RACE reads with MiXCR, one entry per CDR3 protein. The data contain 9,500 to 11,000 distinct CDR3 sequences, around 6.5% of them seen just once; the ten biggest clones take up under 30%. The sample is drawn from a study of spatial heterogeneity in lung cancer. Germline lookup yields CDR1 LGHDT and CDR2 YNNKEL (reference sequence). V shed 4 bases and J shed 11 bases, with 19 bases lying between them. CDR3 length: 14 residues. Documented time point: sample taken at primary tumor resection. Tumor, nontumor lung or frozen PBMC supplied whole RNA, sequenced without sorting.

The J gene is TRBJ2-3, the V gene TRBV3-1, with D possibly TRBD1 on 6 matching bases. The receptor's source is a male donor with early-stage non-small cell lung cancer. Sequencing was performed on PBMCs, taken at surgery. CDR3 protein: CASSPLVTGSVQYF. Here the CDR3 DNA reads TGTGCCAGCAGCCCTCTCGTTACAGGGTCCGTGCAGTATTTT.